This T cell receptor (beta chain) comes out of a study of blood T cell repertoires in COVID-19 (dated by TCRdb to the early 2020s). Study-wide context: The collaborator samples originated in the United States, Italy and Spain and spanned the acute and convalescent phases of COVID-19. The prospective study material was composed of cDNA or gDNA derived from T cells, B-cell-depleted T cells, or PBMCs. The dataset comprised deeply sampled blood TCRbeta repertoires from subjects exposed to, actively infected with, or recovered from COVID-19. The repertoires were released in a freely available public database meant as a resource for research on the immune response to SARS-CoV-2. Samples were obtained from the ongoing ImmuneRACE study (first 160 participants) and from approximately 1,200 subjects provided by 6 global collaborators. The sample metadata nearly always contained a de-identified subject ID, COVID-19 status, age in years and sex. Where available, HLA class I and class II types were obtained from metadata supplied by the sample provider rather than from assay-based typing. Overall study outcomes, separate from this receptor: The quantity of clinical and demographic metadata differed by source and by participant and was supplied without curation.

TCRbeta CDR3 regions were amplified from genomic DNA using the immunoSEQ Assay, a bias-controlled multiplex PCR. The paper's data handling went like this. Within the assay, amplification of reference gene primers was used to estimate how many nucleated cells each sample contained. Sequence reads were collapsed and filtered to measure the absolute abundance of every unique TCRbeta CDR3 rearrangement. For each sample, productive Simpson clonality was calculated as the square root of Simpson's diversity index across productive rearrangements. Here the immuneACCESS table is served through TCRdb, limited to in-frame sequences with V and J called. Missing clones are a known gap in these copies; in checked studies unresolved V genes cover under half, and the rest lacks a known reason. That table is the source of V, J and clone size, and D and trimming were worked out from the DNA. The table for this sample lists about 400,000 clones; 89% of them were counted only once. Around 1.7% of the sample belongs to the ten largest clones.

About this clone itself: Its target antigen remains unknown. No base qualities exist here, and no much larger clone lies one base off it.

Participants in the prospective study were enrolled through a virtual design, were aged roughly 18 to 90 years, and lived in approximately 24 United States geographic areas. Cohort assignment in the prospective study relied on participant-reported clinical history from a screening survey and a study questionnaire. For ImmuneRACE Cohort 3, a participant was defined as recovered based on two consecutive negative NP/OP PCR tests, clearance by a healthcare professional, or resolution of symptoms. Mobile phlebotomists in the prospective study collected whole blood, serum and a nasopharyngeal or oropharyngeal swab from every participant. Participants in the prospective study had the option to provide additional blood draws and questionnaires over a roughly 2-month period. Blood samples from the prospective study were shipped frozen or at room temperature prior to DNA extraction. CDR1 and CDR2, looked up from the germline V gene (reference sequence), are SEHNR and FQNEAQ. The germline ends are 6 bases apart after V is trimmed by 3 bases and J by 7 bases. The CDR3 numbers 11 residues from cysteine through phenylalanine. The entry retains the CDR3 DNA only, 33 bases that are in frame from base 1.

The receptor comes from a woman in her 30s who had recovered from COVID-19. The rearrangement combines TRBV7-9 with TRBJ1-2; a confident D gene designation cannot be given. The sequencing input was PBMCs or T cells enriched from blood (not recorded which). The CDR3 in this case is CASSFRGGYTF. The nucleotides are TGTGCCAGCAGCTTTCGCGGTGGCTACACCTTC.